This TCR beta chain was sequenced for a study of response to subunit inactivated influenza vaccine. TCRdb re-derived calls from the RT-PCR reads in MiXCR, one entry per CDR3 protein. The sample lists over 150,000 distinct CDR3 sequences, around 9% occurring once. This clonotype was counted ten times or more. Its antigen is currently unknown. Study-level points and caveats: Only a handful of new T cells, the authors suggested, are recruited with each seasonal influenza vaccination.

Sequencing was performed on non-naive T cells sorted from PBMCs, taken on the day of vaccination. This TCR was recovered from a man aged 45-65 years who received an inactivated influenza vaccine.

CDR3 residues: CASRSGQGWNQPQHF. In DNA, the CDR3 is TGTGCCAGTAGATCGGGACAGGGTTGGAATCAGCCCCAGCATTTT. J is TRBJ1-5 and V is TRBV19; 9 bases match TRBD1. J was trimmed by 4 bases and V by 6 bases; bases with no gene match: 7. Germline CDR1 reads LNHDA; CDR2 reads SQIVND (reference sequence). This CDR3 spans 15 amino acids.